This record concerns one T cell receptor beta chain sequence. This entry comes from a study of blood T cell repertoires in COVID-19. For the study at large: Material from acute and convalescent COVID-19 was sourced from the United States, Italy and Spain.

Per the study methods: Researchers report that nucleated cell counts were estimated from reference gene primer amplification. TCRdb's table, derived via immunoSEQ multiplex PCR, lists solely in-frame clones and lacks some. V, J and clone size were drawn from that table, and D and trimming were deduced from the DNA. The table has 120,000 to 150,000 clones, about 89% seen once. Germline V CDR1 and CDR2: WSHSY, SAAADI. The junction had 9 bases not matched to a gene; V was cut back by 3 bases and J by 3 bases. There are 16 residues in the CDR3. V and J are TRBV10-2 and TRBJ2-7; TRBD1 agrees at 9 bases. This receptor was taken from a man aged 50 to 60 who had recovered from COVID-19. Material for sequencing was peripheral blood. CDR3 coding DNA: TGCGCCAGCAGTGACGCGGGACAGGGAGTATTCTACGAGCAGTACTTC. This encodes CASSDAGQGVFYEQYF.